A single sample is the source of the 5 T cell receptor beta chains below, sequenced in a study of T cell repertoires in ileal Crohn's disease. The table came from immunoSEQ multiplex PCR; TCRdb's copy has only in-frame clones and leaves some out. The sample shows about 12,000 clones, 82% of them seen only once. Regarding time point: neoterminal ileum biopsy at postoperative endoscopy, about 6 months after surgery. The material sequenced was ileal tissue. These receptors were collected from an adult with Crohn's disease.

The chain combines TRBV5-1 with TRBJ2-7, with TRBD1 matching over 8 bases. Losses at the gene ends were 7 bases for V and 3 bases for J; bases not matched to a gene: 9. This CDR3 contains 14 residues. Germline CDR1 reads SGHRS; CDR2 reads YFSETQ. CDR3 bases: TGCGCCAGCCGGACCGGGACAGGAGGCTACGAGCAGTACTTC. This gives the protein CASRTGTGGYEQYF.

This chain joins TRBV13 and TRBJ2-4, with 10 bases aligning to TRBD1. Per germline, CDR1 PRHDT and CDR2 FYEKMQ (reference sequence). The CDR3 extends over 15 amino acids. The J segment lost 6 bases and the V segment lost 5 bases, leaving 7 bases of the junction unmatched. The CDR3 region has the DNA TGTGCCAGCAGCAAGCCAGGACAGGGGGGAAACATTCAGTACTTC. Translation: CASSKPGQGGNIQYF.

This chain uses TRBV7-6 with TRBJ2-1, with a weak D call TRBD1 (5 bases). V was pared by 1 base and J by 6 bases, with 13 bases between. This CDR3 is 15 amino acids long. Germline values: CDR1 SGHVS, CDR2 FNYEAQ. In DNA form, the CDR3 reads TGTGCCAGCAGCTTAGTGTGGACAACCTTCAATGAGCAGTTCTTC. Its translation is CASSLVWTTFNEQFF.

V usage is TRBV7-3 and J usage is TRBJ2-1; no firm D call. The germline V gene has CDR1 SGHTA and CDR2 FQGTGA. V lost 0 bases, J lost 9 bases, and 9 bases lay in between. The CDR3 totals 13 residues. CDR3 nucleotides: TGTGCCAGCAGCTTAACGAGCCTTGGTGAGCAGTTCTTC. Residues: CASSLTSLGEQFF.

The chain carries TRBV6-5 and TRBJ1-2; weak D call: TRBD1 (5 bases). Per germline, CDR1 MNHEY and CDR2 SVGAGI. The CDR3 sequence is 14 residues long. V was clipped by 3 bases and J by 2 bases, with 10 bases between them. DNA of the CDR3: TGTGCCAGCAGTTATGGGGCAGGGAACTATGGCTACACCTTC. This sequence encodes CASSYGAGNYGYTF.